This T cell receptor beta chain was sequenced for a study of long-term antiretroviral therapy in people with HIV. The germline CDR1 and CDR2 sequences are GTSNPN and SVGIG (reference sequence). There are 15 residues in the CDR3. V trimming: 7 bases; J trimming: 6 bases; junction bases outside the gene matches: 11. The authors ran the immunoSEQ assay, v3.0, at survey level. Assay: immunoSEQ multiplex PCR; the TCRdb copy retains only in-frame clones and omits some. The data show around 27,000 clones, almost 85% seen once. This TCR was recovered from a woman in her twenties or thirties with HIV. The sample was unsorted PBMCs, taken 1.1 years before starting antiretroviral therapy. V and J are TRBV30 and TRBJ2-2, with 10 bases lining up with TRBD2. The DNA for the CDR3 is TGTGCCTTTTCCTCCGGGACTAGCGAATCCGGGGAGCTGTTTTTT. Its translation: CAFSSGTSESGELFF.